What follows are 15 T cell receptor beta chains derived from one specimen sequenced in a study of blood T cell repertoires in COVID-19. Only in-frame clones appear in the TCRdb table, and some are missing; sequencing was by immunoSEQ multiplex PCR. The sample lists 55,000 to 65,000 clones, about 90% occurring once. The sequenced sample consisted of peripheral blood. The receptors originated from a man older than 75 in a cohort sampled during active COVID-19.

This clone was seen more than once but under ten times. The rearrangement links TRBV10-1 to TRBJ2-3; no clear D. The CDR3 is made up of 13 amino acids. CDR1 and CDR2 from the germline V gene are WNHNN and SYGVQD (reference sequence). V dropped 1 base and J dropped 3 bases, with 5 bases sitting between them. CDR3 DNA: TGCGCCAGCAGTGAGTTAGCAACAGATACGCAGTATTTT. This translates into CASSELATDTQYF.

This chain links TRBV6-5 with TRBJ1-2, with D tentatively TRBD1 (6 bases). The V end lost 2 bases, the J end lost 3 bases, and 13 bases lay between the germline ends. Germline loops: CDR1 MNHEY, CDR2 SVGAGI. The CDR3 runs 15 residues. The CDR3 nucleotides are TGTGCCAGCAGTTACGGGGCGGGGGCGGACTATGGCTACACCTTC. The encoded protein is CASSYGAGADYGYTF.

CDR3 DNA: TGTGCCAGCAACCTTGGCCTCTCTGGAAACACCATATATTTT. Its translation: CASNLGLSGNTIYF. The chain carries TRBV2 and TRBJ1-3; D is unresolved. This CDR3 spans 14 amino acids. V gave up 7 bases and J gave up 0 bases, with 10 bases separating them. Germline V gives CDR1 SNHLY, CDR2 FYNNEI.

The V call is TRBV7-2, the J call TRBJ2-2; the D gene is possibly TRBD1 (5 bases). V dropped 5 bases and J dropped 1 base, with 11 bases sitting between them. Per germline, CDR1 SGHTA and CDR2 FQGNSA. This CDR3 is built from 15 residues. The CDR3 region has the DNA TGTGCCAGCAGCATCGGACAAGGGAACACCGGGGAGCTGTTTTTT. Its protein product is CASSIGQGNTGELFF.

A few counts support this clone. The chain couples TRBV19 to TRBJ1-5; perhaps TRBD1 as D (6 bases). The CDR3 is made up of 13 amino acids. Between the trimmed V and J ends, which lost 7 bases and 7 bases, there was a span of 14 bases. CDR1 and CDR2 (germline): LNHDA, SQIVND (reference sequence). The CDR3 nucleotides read TGTGCCAGTATACAGGGATCCAACCAGCCCCAGCATTTT. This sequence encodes CASIQGSNQPQHF. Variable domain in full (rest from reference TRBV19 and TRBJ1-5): DGGITQSPKYLFRKEGQNVTLSCEQNLNHDAMYWYRQDPGQGLRLIYYSQIVNDFQKGDIAEGYSVSREKKESFPLTVTSAQKNPTAFYLCASIQGSNQPQHFGDGTRLSIL.

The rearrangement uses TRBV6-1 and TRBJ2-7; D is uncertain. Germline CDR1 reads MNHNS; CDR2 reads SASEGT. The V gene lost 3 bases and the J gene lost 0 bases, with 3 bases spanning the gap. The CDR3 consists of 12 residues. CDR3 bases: TGTGCCAGCAGTGATAGCTCCTACGAGCAGTACTTC. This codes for CASSDSSYEQYF.

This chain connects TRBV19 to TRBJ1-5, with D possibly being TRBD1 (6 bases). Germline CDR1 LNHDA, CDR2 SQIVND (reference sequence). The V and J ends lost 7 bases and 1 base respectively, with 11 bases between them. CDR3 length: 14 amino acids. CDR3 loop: CASTRTVSNQPQHF. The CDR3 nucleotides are TGTGCCAGTACCCGGACAGTAAGCAATCAGCCCCAGCATTTT.

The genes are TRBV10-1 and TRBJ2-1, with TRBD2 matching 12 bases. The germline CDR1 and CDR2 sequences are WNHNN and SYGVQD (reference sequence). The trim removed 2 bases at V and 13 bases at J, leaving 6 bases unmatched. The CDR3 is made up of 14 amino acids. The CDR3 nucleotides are TGCGCCAGCAGTGAGGAGACTAGCGGGAGCGGCCAGTTCTTC. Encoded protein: CASSEETSGSGQFF.

The CDR3 loop reads CASSFRPTGISSGANVLTF. The CDR3 nucleotides read TGTGCCAGCAGCTTTCGCCCGACAGGAATTAGCTCTGGGGCCAACGTCCTGACTTTC. The chain joins TRBV7-2 to TRBJ2-6; TRBD1 might be the D (6 bases). The CDR3 length is 19 residues. Germline CDR1 SGHTA, CDR2 FQGNSA. The germline V and J ends were trimmed by 3 bases and 0 bases, with 18 bases remaining between them.

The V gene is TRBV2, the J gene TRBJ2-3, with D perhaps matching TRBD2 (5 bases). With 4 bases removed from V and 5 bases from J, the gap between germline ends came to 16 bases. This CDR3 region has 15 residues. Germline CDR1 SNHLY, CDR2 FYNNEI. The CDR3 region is CASSGPLAFGDTQYF. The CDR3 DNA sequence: TGTGCCAGCAGTGGACCTTTAGCGTTCGGAGATACGCAGTATTTT.

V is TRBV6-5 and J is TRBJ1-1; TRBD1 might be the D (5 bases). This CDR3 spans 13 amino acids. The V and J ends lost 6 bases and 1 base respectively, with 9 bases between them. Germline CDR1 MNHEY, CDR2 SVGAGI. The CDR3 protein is CASRSQGNTEAFF. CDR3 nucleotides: TGTGCCAGCAGAAGCCAGGGGAACACTGAAGCTTTCTTT.

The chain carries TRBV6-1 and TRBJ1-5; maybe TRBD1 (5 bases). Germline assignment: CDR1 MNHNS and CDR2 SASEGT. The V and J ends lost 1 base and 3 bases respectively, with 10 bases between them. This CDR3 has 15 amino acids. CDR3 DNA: TGTGCCAGCAGTGAAGAGGAGGGGATCAATCAGCCCCAGCATTTT. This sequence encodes CASSEEEGINQPQHF.

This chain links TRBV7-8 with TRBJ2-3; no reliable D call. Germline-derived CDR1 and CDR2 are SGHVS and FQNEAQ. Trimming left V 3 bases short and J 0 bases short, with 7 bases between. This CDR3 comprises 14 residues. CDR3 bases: TGTGCCAGCAGCTTGGTTACTAGCACAGATACGCAGTATTTT. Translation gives CASSLVTSTDTQYF.

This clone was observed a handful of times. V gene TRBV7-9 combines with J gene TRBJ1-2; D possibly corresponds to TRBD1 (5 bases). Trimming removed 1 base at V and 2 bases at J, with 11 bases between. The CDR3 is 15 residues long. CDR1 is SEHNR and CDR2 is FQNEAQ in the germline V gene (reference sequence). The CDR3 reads CASSLDRKMNYGYTF. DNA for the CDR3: TGTGCCAGCAGCTTAGACAGGAAGATGAACTATGGCTACACCTTC. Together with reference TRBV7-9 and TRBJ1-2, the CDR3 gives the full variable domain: DTGVSQNPRHKITKRGQNVTFRCDPISEHNRLYWYRQTLGQGPEFLTYFQNEAQLEKSRLLSDRFSAERPKGSFSTLEIQRTEQGDSAMYLCASSLDRKMNYGYTFGSGTRLTVV.

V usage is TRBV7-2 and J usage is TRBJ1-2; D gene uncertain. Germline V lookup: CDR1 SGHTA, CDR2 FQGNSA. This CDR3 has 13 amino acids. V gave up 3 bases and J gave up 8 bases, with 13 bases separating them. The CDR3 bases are TGTGCCAGCAGCTTTCGCGAAGGAGAAGGCTACACCTTC. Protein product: CASSFREGEGYTF. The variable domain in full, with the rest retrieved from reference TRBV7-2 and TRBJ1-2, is GAGVSQSPSNKVTEKGKDVELRCDPISGHTALYWYRQSLGQGLEFLIYFQGNSAPDKSGLPSDRFSAERTGGSVSTLTIQRTQQEDSAVYLCASSFREGEGYTFGSGTRLTVV.